This T cell receptor beta chain was observed in a study of blood T cell repertoires in COVID-19. The overall study: PBMCs, B-cell-depleted T cells, or T cells provided the cDNA or gDNA that made up the material.

TCRdb's copy holds only in-frame clones and misses some; the assay was immunoSEQ multiplex PCR. Among roughly 280,000 clones listed, around nine tenths were seen once. The sequence was obtained from a man between 35 and 55 years old with active or convalescent COVID-19. The sequenced material came from peripheral blood.

CDR3 DNA sequence: TGTGCCAGCAGCCTCACCGGGACAGGGGATCAGCCCCAGCATTTT. This codes for CASSLTGTGDQPQHF. The chain is built from TRBV9 and TRBJ1-5; 10 bases fit TRBD1. V was clipped by 4 bases and J by 5 bases; unmatched bases: 6. The CDR3 loop spans 15 amino acids. Germline-derived CDR1 and CDR2 are SGDLS and YYNGEE.